The clone carrying this T cell receptor beta chain was recorded once. Authors' analysis steps: Estimation of nucleated cell counts was performed using reference gene primer amplification. Clones were sequenced by immunoSEQ multiplex PCR, and TCRdb holds only the in-frame ones, with some missing. V, J and clone size derive from that table, while D and trimming were established from the DNA sequence. The data contain 130,000 or so clones, around 78% of them seen just once; the ten biggest clones take up more than 10%. The data were obtained in a study of blood T cell repertoires in COVID-19. Study summary: Some COVID-19 samples were acute and others convalescent; all came from the United States, Italy and Spain. The cDNA or gDNA used as material had been derived from T cells, B-cell-depleted T cells, or PBMCs.

Germline lookup yields CDR1 SGHNT and CDR2 YYREEE (reference sequence). The CDR3 is made up of 15 amino acids. V dropped 0 bases and J dropped 3 bases, with 7 bases sitting between them. The sample was peripheral blood. This clonotype originated in a human donor in a cohort sampled during active COVID-19. The genes are TRBV5-4 and TRBJ1-6; perhaps TRBD1 as D (5 bases). The CDR3 reads CASSLGGGYNSPLHF. The CDR3 coding sequence is TGTGCCAGCAGCTTGGGCGGGGGCTATAATTCACCCCTCCACTTT.